This TCR beta chain was obtained from a study of blood T cell repertoires in COVID-19. For the study at large: The study drew acute and convalescent COVID-19 samples from the United States, Italy and Spain. PBMCs, B-cell-depleted T cells, or T cells provided the cDNA or gDNA that made up the material.

The CDR3 contains 15 residues. CDR1 KGHDR and CDR2 SFDVKD come from the germline V gene. Trimming at V came to 3 bases and at J to 7 bases, leaving 9 bases not matched to a gene. Original data processing: Nucleated cell number was recorded as an estimate derived from reference gene primer amplification. Some clones are missing from TCRdb's copy, which holds only in-frame ones; the method was immunoSEQ multiplex PCR. V and J calls and clone size are given by that table; D and trimming were obtained from the DNA. The sample comprises around 230,000 clones, roughly 90% of which are singletons, and approximately 7.6% rests with the top ten.

The source is a man aged 60 to 69 who had recovered from COVID-19. This chain links TRBV24-1 with TRBJ1-2; TRBD1 aligns across 8 bases. The sequencing sample was made of peripheral blood. CDR3 loop: CATSDAGQGRSGYTF. The CDR3 nucleotides are TGTGCCACCAGTGATGCTGGACAGGGCCGCTCTGGCTACACCTTC.